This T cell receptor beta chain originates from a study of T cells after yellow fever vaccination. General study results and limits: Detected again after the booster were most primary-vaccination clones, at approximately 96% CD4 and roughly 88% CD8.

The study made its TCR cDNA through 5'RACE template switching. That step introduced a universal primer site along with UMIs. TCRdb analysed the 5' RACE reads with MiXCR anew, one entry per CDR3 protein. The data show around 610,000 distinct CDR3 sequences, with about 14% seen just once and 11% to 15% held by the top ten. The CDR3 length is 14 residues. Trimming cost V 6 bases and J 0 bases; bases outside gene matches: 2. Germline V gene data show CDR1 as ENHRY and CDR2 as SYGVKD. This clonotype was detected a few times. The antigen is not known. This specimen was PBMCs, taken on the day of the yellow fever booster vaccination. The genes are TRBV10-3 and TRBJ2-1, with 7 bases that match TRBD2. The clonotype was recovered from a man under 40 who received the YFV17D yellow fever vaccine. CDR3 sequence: CAISGGSSYNEQFF. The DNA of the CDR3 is TGTGCCATCAGCGGCGGGAGCTCCTACAATGAGCAGTTCTTC.